This T cell receptor (beta chain) derives from a study of T-cell reconstitution after alpha-beta-depleted transplantation in children. Study findings and constraints: Newly generated T cells supplied most T-cell counts and diversity one year post-transplant. Surviving recipient T cells and intrathymic progenitors accounted for some patients' high TCRbeta diversity at day 60.

Preparing the TCRbeta library involved the use of unique molecular identifiers. A single record per CDR3 protein comes from TCRdb applying MiXCR to the PCR reads. The data contain around 440,000 distinct CDR3 sequences, about 10% of them singletons. This clonotype was counted many times. Its target is unknown. The CDR3 runs 12 residues. Trimming took 8 bases from V and 5 from J, leaving 13 bases between them. Germline assignment: CDR1 SQVTM and CDR2 ANQGSEA. This chain connects TRBV29-1 to TRBJ2-1; D possibly corresponds to TRBD2 (6 bases). The sequencing here drew on PBMCs, taken before TCRalphabeta/CD19-depleted stem cell transplant. The sequence came from a child aged 2 to 10 with inherited bone marrow failure, due to receive a stem cell transplant. This CDR3 reads CSRTGADNEQFF. The CDR3, as DNA: TGCAGCCGTACGGGAGCCGACAATGAGCAGTTCTTC.